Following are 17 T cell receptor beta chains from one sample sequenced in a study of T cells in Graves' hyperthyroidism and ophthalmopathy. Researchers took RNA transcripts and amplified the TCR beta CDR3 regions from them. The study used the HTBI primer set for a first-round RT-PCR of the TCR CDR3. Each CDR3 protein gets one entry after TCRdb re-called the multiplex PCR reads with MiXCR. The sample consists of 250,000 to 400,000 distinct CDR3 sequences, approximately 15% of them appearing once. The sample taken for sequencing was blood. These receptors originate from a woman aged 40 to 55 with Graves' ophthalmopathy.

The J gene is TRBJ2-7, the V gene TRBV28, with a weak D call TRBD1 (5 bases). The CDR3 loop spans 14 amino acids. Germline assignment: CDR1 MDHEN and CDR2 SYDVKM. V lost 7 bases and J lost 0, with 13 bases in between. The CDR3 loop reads CASTITGYSYEQYF. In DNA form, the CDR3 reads TGTGCCAGCACCATTACAGGTTACTCCTACGAGCAGTACTTC. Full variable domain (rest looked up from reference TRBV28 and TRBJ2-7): DVKVTQSSRYLVKRTGEKVFLECVQDMDHENMFWYRQDPGLGLRLIYFSYDVKMKEKGDIPEGYSVSREKKERFSLILESASTNQTSMYLCASTITGYSYEQYFGPGTRLTVT.

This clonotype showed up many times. As DNA, the CDR3 is TGTGCCAGCAGCGACACGACAGGGCTAGGCGGGGAGACCCAGTACTTC. This gives the protein CASSDTTGLGGETQYF. This chain uses TRBV7-8 with TRBJ2-5, with 7 bases lining up with TRBD1. J gave up 5 bases and V 5 bases, and 14 bases lay outside the gene matches. The germline CDR1 and CDR2 sequences are SGHVS and FQNEAQ. CDR3 length: 16 residues.

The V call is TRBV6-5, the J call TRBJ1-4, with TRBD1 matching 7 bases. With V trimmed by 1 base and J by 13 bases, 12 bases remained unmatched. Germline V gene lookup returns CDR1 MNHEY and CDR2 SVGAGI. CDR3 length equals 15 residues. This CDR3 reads CASSYYMGQLEGLFF. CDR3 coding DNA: TGTGCCAGCAGTTACTATATGGGACAGCTTGAGGGACTGTTTTTT.

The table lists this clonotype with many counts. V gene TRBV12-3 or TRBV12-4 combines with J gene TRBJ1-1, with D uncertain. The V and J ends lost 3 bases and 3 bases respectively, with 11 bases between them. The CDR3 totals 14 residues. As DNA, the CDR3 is TGTGCCAGCAGTTTTCGAGACTGGGACACTGAAGCTTTCTTT. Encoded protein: CASSFRDWDTEAFF.

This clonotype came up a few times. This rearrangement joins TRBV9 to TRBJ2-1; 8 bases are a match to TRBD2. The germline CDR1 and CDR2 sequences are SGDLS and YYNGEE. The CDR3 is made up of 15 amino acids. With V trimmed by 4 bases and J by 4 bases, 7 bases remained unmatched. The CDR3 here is CASSTLAGDYNEQFF. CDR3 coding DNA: TGTGCCAGCAGCACGCTAGCGGGTGATTACAATGAGCAGTTCTTC.

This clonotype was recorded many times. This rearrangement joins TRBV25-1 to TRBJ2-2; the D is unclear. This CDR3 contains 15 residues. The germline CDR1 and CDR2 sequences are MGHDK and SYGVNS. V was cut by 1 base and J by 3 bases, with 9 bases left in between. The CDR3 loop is CASSESIGHTGELFF. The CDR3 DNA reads TGTGCCAGCAGTGAATCGATAGGTCACACCGGGGAGCTGTTTTTT.

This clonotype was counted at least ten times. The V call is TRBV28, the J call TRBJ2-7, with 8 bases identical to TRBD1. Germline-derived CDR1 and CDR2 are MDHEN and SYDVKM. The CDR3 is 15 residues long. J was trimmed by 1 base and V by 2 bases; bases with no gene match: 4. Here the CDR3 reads CASSLQGTGSYEQYF. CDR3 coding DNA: TGTGCCAGCAGTTTACAGGGGACAGGATCCTACGAGCAGTACTTC.

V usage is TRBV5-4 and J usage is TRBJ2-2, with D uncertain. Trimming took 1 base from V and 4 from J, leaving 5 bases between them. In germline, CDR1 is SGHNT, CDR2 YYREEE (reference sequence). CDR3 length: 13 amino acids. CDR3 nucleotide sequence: TGTGCCAGCAGCTTGCCTCCCACCGGGGAGCTGTTTTTT. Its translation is CASSLPPTGELFF.

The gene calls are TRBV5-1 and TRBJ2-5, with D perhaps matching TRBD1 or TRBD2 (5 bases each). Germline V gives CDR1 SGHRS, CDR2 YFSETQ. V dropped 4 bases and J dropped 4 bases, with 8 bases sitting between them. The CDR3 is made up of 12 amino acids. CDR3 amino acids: CASSDGGETQYF. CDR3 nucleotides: TGCGCCAGCAGCGATGGGGGAGAGACCCAGTACTTC.

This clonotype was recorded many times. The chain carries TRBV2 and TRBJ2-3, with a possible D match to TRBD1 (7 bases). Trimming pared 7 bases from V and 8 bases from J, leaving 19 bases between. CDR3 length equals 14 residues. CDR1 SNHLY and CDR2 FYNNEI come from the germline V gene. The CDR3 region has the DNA TGTGCCAGCATGGTGGAGGGGGCGTTCGCTACGCAGTATTTT. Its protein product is CASMVEGAFATQYF.

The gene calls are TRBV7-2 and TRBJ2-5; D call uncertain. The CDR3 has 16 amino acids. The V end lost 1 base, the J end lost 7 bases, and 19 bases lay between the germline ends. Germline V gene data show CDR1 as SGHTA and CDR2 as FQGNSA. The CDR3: CASSLDSGRQLGTQYF. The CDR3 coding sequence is TGTGCCAGCAGCTTAGATAGTGGGCGGCAGCTTGGGACCCAGTACTTC.

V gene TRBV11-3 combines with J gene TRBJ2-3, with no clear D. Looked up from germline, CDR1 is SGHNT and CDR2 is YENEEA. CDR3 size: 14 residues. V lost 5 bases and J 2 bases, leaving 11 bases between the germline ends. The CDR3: CASSRSPFTDTQYF. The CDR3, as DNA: TGTGCCAGCAGCCGGAGCCCTTTCACAGATACGCAGTATTTT.

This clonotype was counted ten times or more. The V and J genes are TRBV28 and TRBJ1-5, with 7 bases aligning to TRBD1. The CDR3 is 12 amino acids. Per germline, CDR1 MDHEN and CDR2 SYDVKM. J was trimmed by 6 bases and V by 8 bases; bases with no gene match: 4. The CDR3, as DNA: TGTGCCAGCGAAAGGGGGCCTCAGCCCCAGCATTTT. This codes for CASERGPQPQHF.

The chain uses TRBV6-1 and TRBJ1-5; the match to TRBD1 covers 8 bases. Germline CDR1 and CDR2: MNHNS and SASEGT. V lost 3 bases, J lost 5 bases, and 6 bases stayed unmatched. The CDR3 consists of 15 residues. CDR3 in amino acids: CASSDPGGGHQPQHF. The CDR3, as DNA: TGTGCCAGCAGTGACCCAGGGGGCGGTCATCAGCCCCAGCATTTT.

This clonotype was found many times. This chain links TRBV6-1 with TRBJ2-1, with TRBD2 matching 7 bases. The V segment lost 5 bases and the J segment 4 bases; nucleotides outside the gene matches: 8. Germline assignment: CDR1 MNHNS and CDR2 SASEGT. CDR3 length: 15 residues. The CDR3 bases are TGTGCCAGCAGTCCCAACGGGGGGATTTACAATGAGCAGTTCTTC. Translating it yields CASSPNGGIYNEQFF.

This CDR3 is CASNEGGHGNTIYF. In DNA form, the CDR3 reads TGTGCCAGCAACGAAGGGGGACATGGAAACACCATATATTTT. The chain joins TRBV19 to TRBJ1-3, with a tentative D call TRBD1 (6 bases). The length of the CDR3 is 14 residues. CDR1 LNHDA and CDR2 SQIVND come from the germline V gene (reference sequence). Between the trimmed V and J ends, which lost 9 bases and 3 bases, there was a span of 15 bases.

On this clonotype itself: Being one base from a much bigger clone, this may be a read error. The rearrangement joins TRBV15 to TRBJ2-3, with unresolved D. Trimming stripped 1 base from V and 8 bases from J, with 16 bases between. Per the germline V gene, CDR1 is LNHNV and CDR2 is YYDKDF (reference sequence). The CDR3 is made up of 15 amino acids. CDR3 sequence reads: CATSRVDRRALTQYF. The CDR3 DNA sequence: TGTGCCACCAGCAGAGTCGACCGTAGGGCCCTTACGCAGTATTTT. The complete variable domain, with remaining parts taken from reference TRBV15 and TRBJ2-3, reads DAMVIQNPRYQVTQFGKPVTLSCSQTLNHNVMYWYQQKSSQAPKLLFHYYDKDFNNEADTPDNFQSRRPNTSFCFLDIRSPGLGDTAMYLCATSRVDRRALTQYFGPGTRLTVL.